The clone carrying this T cell receptor beta chain occurred once. The antigen is unknown. As for time point: week 35, safety follow-up. All doses held 300 ug of mutant IDH1 20-mer peptide, with topical imiquimod. The patients received vaccinations eight times, in weeks 1, 3, 5, 7, 11, 15, 19 and 23. The data were produced by immunoSEQ multiplex PCR, yet TCRdb's version contains in-frame clones alone and is incomplete. The sample shows about 54,000 clones, under 90% of them seen only once. The data were obtained in a study of a mutant IDH1 vaccine in newly diagnosed glioma. Study at large: Patients were started on vaccination 4-6 weeks after radiotherapy alone, or with temozolomide cycles. Study-level findings and limits: Changes in top peripheral clonotypes did not appear linked to pseudoprogression.

CDR1 is MGHDK, CDR2 SYGVNS, per germline. With V trimmed by 11 bases and J by 5 bases, 6 bases remained unmatched. The CDR3 has 12 amino acids. The sequence derives from a woman between 18 and 30 years old with glioma. The rearrangement joins TRBV25-1 to TRBJ2-7, with 10 bases identical to TRBD1. Sequencing used PBMCs, obtained from a glioma patient whose treatment included an IDH1 peptide vaccine. Here the CDR3 reads CASGTGVDEQYF. DNA for the CDR3: TGTGCCTCCGGGACAGGGGTCGACGAGCAGTACTTC.